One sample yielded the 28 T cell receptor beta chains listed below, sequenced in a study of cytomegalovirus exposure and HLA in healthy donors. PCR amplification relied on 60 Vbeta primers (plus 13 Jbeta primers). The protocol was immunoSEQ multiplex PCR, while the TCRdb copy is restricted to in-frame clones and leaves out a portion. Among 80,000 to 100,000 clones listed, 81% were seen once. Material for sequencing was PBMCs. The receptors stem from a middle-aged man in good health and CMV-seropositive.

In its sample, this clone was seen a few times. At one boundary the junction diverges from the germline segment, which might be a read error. CDR3 sequence reads: CASNPRELYDSPLHF. CDR3 coding DNA: TGTGCCAGCAACCCCCGGGAACTCTATGATTCACCCCTCCACTTT. This rearrangement joins TRBV28 to TRBJ1-6, with D unresolved. The CDR3 has 15 residues. The V gene's germline CDR1 is MDHEN and CDR2 SYDVKM.

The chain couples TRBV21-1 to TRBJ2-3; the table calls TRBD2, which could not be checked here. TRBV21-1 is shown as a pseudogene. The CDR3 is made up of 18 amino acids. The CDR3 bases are TGTGCCAGCAGCAAAGGCGGGACTAGCGGGGCCCCCACAGATACGCAGTATTTT. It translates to CASSKGGTSGAPTDTQYF.

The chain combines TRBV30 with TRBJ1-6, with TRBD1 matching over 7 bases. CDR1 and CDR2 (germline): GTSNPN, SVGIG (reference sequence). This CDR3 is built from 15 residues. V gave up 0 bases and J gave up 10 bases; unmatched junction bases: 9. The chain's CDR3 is CAWSVRPGGRSPLHF. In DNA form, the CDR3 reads TGTGCCTGGAGTGTACGTCCAGGGGGACGGTCACCCCTCCACTTT.

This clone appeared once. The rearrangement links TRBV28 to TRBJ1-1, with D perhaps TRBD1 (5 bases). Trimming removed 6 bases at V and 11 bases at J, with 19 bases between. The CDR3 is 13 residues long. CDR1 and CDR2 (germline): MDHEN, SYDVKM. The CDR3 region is CASSPRGDSRAFF. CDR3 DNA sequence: TGTGCCAGCAGCCCCCGGGGGGATAGCCGGGCTTTCTTT.

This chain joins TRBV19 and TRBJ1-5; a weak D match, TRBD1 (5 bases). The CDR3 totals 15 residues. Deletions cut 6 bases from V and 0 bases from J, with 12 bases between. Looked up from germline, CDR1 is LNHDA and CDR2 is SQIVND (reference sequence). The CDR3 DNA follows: TGTGCCAGTAGCCCAAAGGGGTATAGCAATCAGCCCCAGCATTTT. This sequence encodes CASSPKGYSNQPQHF.

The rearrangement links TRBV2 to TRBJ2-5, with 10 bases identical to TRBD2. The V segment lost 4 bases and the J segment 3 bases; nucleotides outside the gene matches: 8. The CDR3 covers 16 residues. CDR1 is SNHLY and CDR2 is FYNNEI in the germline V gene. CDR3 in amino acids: CASSAQRGGRKETQYF. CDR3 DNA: TGTGCCAGCAGTGCGCAGCGGGGGGGCCGGAAAGAGACCCAGTACTTC.

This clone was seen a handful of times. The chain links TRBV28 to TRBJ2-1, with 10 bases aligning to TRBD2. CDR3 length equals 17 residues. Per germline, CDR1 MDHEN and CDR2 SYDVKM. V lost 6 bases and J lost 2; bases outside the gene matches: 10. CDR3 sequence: CASRGLAGVGTYNEQFF. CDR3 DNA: TGTGCCAGCAGAGGGCTAGCGGGAGTGGGCACCTACAATGAGCAGTTCTTC.

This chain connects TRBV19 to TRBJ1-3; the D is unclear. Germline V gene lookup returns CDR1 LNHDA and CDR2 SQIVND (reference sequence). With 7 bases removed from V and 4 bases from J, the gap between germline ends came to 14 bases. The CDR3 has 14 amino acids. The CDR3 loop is CASTPTTSGNTIYF. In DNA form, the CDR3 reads TGTGCCAGTACCCCGACGACTTCGGGAAACACCATATATTTT.

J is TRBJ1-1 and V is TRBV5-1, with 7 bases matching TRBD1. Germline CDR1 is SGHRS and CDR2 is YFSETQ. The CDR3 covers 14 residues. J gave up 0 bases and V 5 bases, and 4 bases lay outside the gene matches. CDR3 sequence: CASSPDRVNTEAFF. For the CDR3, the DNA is TGCGCCAGCAGTCCCGACAGGGTGAACACTGAAGCTTTCTTT.

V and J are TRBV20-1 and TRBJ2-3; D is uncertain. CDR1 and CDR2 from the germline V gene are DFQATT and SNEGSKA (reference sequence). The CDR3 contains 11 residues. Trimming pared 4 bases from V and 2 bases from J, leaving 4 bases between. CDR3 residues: CSATYTDTQYF. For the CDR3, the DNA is TGCAGTGCTACGTACACAGATACGCAGTATTTT.

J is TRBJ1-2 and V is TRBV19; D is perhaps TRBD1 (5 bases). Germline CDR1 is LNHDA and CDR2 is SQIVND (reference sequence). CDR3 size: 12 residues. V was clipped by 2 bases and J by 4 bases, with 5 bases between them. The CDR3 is CASSIQGYGYTF. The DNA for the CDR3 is TGTGCCAGTAGTATACAGGGCTATGGCTACACCTTC.

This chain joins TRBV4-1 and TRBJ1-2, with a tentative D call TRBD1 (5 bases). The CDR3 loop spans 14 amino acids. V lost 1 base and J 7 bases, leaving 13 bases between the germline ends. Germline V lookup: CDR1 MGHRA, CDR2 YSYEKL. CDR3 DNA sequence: TGCGCCAGCAGCCAAGTGCAGGGAAGGACTGGCTACACCTTC. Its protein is CASSQVQGRTGYTF.

In DNA, the CDR3 is TGTGCCTGGAGTGTACGCCGGGGTGGCTTACGTGAAAAACTGTTTTTT. The encoded protein is CAWSVRRGGLREKLFF. The V call is TRBV30, the J call TRBJ1-4; unclear D gene. The CDR3 runs to 16 residues. V gave up 0 bases and J gave up 7 bases, with 18 bases separating them. Looked up from germline, CDR1 is GTSNPN and CDR2 is SVGIG (reference sequence). Combining the CDR3 with reference TRBV30 and TRBJ1-4 gives the whole variable domain SQTIHQWPATLVQPVGSPLSLECTVEGTSNPNLYWYRQAAGRGLQLLFYSVGIGQISSEVPQNLSASRPQDRQFILSSKKLLLSDSGFYLCAWSVRRGGLREKLFFGSGTQLSVL.

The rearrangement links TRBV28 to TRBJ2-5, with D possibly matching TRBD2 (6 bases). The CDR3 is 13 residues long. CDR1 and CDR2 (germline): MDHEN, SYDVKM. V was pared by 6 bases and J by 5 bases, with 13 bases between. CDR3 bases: TGTGCCAGCAGCCGGGAGCTGGGTGAGACCCAGTACTTC. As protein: CASSRELGETQYF.

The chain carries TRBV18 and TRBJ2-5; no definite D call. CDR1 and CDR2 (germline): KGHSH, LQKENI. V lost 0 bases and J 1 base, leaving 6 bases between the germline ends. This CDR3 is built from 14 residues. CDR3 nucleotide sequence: TGTGCCAGCTCACCACCGTACAGCCAAGAGACCCAGTACTTC. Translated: CASSPPYSQETQYF.

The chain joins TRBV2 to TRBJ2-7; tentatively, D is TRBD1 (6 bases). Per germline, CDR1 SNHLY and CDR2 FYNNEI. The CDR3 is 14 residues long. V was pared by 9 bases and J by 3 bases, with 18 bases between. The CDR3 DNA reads TGTGCCAGTTCCTTCCCGCAGGGACACTACGAGCAGTACTTC. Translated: CASSFPQGHYEQYF.

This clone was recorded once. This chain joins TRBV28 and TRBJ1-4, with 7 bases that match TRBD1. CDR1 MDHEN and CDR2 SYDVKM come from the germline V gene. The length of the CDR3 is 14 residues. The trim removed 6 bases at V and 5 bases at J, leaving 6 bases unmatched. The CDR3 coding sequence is TGTGCCAGCAGCAGTGGGACAGAAAATGAAAAACTGTTTTTT. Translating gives CASSSGTENEKLFF.

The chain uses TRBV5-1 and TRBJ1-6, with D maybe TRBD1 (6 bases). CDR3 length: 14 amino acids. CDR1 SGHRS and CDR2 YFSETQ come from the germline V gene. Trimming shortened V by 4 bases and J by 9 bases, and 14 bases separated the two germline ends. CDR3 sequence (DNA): TGCGCCAGCAGCCGGGACATTATACTTTCACCCCTCCACTTT. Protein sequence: CASSRDIILSPLHF.

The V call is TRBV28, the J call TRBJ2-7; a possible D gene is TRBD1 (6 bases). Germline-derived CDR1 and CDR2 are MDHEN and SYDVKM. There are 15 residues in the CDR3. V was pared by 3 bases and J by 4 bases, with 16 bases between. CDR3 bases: TGTGCCAGCAGTTTTCGCGGGTTGGGGGCTTACGAGCAGTACTTC. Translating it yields CASSFRGLGAYEQYF.

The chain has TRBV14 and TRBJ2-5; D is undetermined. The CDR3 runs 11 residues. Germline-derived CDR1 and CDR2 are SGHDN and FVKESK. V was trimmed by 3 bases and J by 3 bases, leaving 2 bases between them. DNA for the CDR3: TGTGCCAGCAGCCACGAAGAGACCCAGTACTTC. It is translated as CASSHEETQYF.

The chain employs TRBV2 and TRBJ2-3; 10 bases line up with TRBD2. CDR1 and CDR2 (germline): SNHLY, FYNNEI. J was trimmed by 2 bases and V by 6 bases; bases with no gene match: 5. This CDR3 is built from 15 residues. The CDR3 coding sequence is TGTGCCAGCAGGGAGACTAGCGGGCTCACAGATACGCAGTATTTT. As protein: CASRETSGLTDTQYF.

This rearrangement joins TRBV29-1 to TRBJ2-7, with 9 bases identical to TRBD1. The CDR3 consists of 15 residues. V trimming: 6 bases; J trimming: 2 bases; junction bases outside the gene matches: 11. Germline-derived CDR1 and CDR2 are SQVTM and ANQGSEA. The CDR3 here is CSVHPGQGIPYEQYF. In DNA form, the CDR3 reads TGCAGCGTCCACCCGGGACAGGGAATACCCTACGAGCAGTACTTC.

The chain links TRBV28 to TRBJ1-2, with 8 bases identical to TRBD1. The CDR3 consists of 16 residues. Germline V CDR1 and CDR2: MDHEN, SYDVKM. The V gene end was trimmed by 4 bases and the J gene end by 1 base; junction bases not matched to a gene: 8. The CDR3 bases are TGTGCCAGCAGTTCCGGGACAGGAGCTTTTAACTATGGCTACACCTTC. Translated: CASSSGTGAFNYGYTF.

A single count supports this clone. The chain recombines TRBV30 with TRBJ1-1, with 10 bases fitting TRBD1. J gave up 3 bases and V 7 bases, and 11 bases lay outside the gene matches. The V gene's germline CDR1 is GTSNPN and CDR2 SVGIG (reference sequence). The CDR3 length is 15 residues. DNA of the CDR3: TGTGCCTATACTCCCGGGACAGGGGTGTACACTGAAGCTTTCTTT. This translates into CAYTPGTGVYTEAFF.

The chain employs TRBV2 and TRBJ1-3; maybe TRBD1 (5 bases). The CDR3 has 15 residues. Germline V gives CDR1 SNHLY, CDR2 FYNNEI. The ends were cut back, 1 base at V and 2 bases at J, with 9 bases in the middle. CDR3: CASSEGWGAGNTIYF. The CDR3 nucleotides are TGTGCCAGCAGTGAAGGTTGGGGGGCTGGAAACACCATATATTTT.

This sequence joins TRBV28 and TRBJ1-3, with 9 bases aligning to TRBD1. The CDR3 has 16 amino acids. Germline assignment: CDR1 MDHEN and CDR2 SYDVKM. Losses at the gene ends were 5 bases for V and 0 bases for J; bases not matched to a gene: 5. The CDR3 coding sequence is TGTGCCAGCAGTCCCCTGGACAGGGGCTCTGGAAACACCATATATTTT. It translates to CASSPLDRGSGNTIYF.

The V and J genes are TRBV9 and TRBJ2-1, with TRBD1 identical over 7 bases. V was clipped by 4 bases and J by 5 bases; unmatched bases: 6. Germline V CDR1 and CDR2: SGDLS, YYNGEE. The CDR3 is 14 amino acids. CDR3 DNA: TGTGCCAGCAGCCCATTACAGGGGAACAATGAGCAGTTCTTC. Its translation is CASSPLQGNNEQFF.

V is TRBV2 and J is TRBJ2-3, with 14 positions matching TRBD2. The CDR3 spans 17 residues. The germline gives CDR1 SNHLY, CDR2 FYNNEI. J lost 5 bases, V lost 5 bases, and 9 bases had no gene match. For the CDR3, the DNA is TGTGCCAGCAGTTTTGGGACTAGCGGGAGTATGGTAGATACGCAGTATTTT. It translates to CASSFGTSGSMVDTQYF.